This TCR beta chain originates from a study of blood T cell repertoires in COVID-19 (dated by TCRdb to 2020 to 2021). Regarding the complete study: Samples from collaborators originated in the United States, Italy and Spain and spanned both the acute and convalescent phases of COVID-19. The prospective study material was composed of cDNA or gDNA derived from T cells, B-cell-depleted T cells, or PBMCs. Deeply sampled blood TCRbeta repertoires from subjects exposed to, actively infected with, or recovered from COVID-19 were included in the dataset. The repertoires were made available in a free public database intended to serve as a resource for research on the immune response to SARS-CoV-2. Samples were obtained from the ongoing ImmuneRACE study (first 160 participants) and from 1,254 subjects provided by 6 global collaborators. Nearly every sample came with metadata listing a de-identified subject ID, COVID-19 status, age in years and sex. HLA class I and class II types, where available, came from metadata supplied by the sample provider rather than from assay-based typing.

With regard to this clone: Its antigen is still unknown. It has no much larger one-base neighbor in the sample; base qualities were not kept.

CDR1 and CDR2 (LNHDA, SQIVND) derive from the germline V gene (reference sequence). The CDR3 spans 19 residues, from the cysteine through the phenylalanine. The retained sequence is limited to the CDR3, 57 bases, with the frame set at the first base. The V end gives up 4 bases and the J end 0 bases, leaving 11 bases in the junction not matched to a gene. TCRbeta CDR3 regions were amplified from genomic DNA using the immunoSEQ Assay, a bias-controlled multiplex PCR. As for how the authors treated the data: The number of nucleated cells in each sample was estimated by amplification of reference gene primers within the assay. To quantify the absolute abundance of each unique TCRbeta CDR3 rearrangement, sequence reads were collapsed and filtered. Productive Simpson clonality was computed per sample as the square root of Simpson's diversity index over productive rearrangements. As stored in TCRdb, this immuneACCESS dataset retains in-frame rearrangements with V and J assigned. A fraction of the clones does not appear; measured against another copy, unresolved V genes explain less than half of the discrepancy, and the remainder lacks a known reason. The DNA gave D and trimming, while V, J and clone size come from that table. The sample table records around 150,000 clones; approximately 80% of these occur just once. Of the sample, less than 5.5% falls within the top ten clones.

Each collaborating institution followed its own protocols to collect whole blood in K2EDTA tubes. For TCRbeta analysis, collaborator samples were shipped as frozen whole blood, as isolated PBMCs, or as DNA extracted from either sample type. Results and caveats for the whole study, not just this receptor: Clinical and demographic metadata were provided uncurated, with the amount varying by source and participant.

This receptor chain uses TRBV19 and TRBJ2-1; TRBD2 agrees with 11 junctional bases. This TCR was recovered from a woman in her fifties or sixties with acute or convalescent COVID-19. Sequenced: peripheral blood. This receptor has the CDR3 CASSNGLAGGISSYNEQFF. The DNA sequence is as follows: TGTGCCAGTAGTAACGGGCTAGCGGGGGGTATAAGCTCCTACAATGAGCAGTTCTTC.